This entry lists 29 T cell receptor beta chains sequenced from one sample in a study of blood T cell repertoires in COVID-19. Profiling relied on immunoSEQ multiplex PCR, and the TCRdb table lists in-frame clones only, not all of them. The sample lists about 300,000 clones, 89% occurring once. Sequencing was performed on peripheral blood. The origin of the receptors is a man younger than 30 who had recovered from COVID-19.

V and J are TRBV7-9 and TRBJ2-3, with 7 nucleotides matching TRBD2. There are 15 residues in the CDR3. From germline, CDR1 is SEHNR and CDR2 FQNEAQ (reference sequence). V was pared by 7 bases and J by 3 bases, with 10 bases of the junction left unmatched. DNA of the CDR3: TGTGCCAGCACCCCAGGCGGCGGGGGTACAGATACGCAGTATTTT. It specifies CASTPGGGGTDTQYF. The whole variable domain, remainder taken from reference TRBV7-9 and TRBJ2-3, is DTGVSQNPRHKITKRGQNVTFRCDPISEHNRLYWYRQTLGQGPEFLTYFQNEAQLEKSRLLSDRFSAERPKGSFSTLEIQRTEQGDSAMYLCASTPGGGGTDTQYFGPGTRLTVL.

The V and J genes are TRBV5-4 and TRBJ1-1; D might be TRBD1 (5 bases). V was trimmed by 5 bases and J by 5 bases, leaving 19 bases between them. This CDR3 region has 15 residues. The germline gives CDR1 SGHNT, CDR2 YYREEE (reference sequence). Here the CDR3 DNA reads TGTGCCAGCAGTTTAGGGGTAGTCATGGGGACTGAAGCTTTCTTT. It codes for CASSLGVVMGTEAFF.

The V gene is TRBV7-9, the J gene TRBJ2-1; TRBD1 aligns across 9 bases. This CDR3 comprises 15 residues. With 3 bases clipped from V and 7 bases from J, the junction kept 7 bases outside the gene matches. CDR1 is SEHNR and CDR2 is FQNEAQ in the germline V gene (reference sequence). CDR3 in amino acids: CASSLGQGAKNEQFF. The CDR3 region has the DNA TGTGCCAGCAGCTTGGGACAGGGAGCTAAGAATGAGCAGTTCTTC.

CDR3 amino acids: CASSPNRETQYF. CDR3 DNA: TGTGCCAGCAGTCCGAACCGGGAGACCCAGTACTTC. The chain recombines TRBV2 with TRBJ2-5; D is unclear. The CDR3 is 12 amino acids. Per germline, CDR1 SNHLY and CDR2 FYNNEI. V was clipped by 5 bases and J by 5 bases, with 9 bases between them.

The J gene is TRBJ1-1, the V gene TRBV7-9; TRBD1 aligns across 12 bases. This CDR3 spans 14 amino acids. With 6 bases clipped from V and 6 bases from J, the junction kept 5 bases outside the gene matches. CDR1 is SEHNR and CDR2 is FQNEAQ in the germline V gene (reference sequence). The DNA of the CDR3 is TGTGCCAGCAGTCGGGACAGGGGGCGGTCTGAAGCTTTCTTT. It translates to CASSRDRGRSEAFF.

The chain uses TRBV27 and TRBJ2-7, with a weak D call TRBD2 (5 bases). The CDR3 sequence is 14 residues long. From germline, CDR1 is MNHEY and CDR2 SMNVEV (reference sequence). V was cut by 1 base and J by 3 bases, with 10 bases left in between. The CDR3 DNA is TGTGCCAGCAGTTTATTTGCGGGTTTCTACGAGCAGTACTTC. Its protein is CASSLFAGFYEQYF.

The V and J genes are TRBV5-1 and TRBJ1-5, with D possibly matching TRBD1 (6 bases). Germline lookup yields CDR1 SGHRS and CDR2 YFSETQ. The CDR3 spans 13 residues. V was cut by 5 bases and J by 5 bases, with 11 bases left in between. DNA of the CDR3: TGCGCCAGCAGGGAGGACAGTTATCAGCCCCAGCATTTT. Translating gives CASREDSYQPQHF.

The chain employs TRBV6-2 or TRBV6-3 and TRBJ1-2, with D hard to call. The CDR3 has 16 amino acids. CDR1 is MNHEY, CDR2 SVGEGT, per germline. Trimming stripped 6 bases from V and 2 bases from J, with 19 bases between. The CDR3 spells CASSEGGWPQNYGYTF. The CDR3, as DNA: TGTGCCAGCAGCGAGGGAGGGTGGCCCCAAAACTATGGCTACACCTTC.

The CDR3 DNA sequence: TGTGCCTGGAGTGTATCTTTCCCCCCTAGCACAGATACGCAGTATTTT. Its protein product is CAWSVSFPPSTDTQYF. The chain has TRBV30 and TRBJ2-3; D is unclear. CDR1 is GTSNPN and CDR2 is SVGIG in the germline V gene (reference sequence). Trimming stripped 0 bases from V and 0 bases from J, with 13 bases between. This CDR3 spans 16 amino acids.

V is TRBV5-1 and J is TRBJ2-7, with D hard to call. CDR1 and CDR2 (germline): SGHRS, YFSETQ. This CDR3 is 14 amino acids long. V was pared by 4 bases and J by 3 bases, with 14 bases between. The CDR3 coding sequence is TGCGCCAGCAGCGCCGACTCTCTCAACTACGAGCAGTACTTC. Its protein product is CASSADSLNYEQYF.

This chain connects TRBV18 to TRBJ2-7; D is possibly TRBD1 (5 bases). The CDR3 covers 15 residues. CDR1 and CDR2 (germline): KGHSH, LQKENI. V lost 1 base and J lost 2, with 12 bases in between. This chain's CDR3 is CASSPQGLSPYEQYF. In DNA form, the CDR3 reads TGTGCCAGCTCACCACAGGGGCTCTCCCCCTACGAGCAGTACTTC.

This chain joins TRBV7-9 and TRBJ2-3, with a weak D call TRBD2 (5 bases). The CDR3 is 14 residues long. V was trimmed by 5 bases and J by 4 bases, leaving 13 bases between them. CDR1 SEHNR and CDR2 FQNEAQ come from the germline V gene (reference sequence). The CDR3 here is CASSPRAGSDTQYF. CDR3 DNA: TGTGCCAGCAGCCCCCGGGCGGGCTCAGATACGCAGTATTTT.

V gene TRBV9 combines with J gene TRBJ2-1; 10 positions agree with TRBD1. The J segment lost 5 bases and the V segment lost 3 bases, leaving 5 bases of the junction unmatched. The CDR3 is made up of 15 amino acids. Germline CDR1 reads SGDLS; CDR2 reads YYNGEE. CDR3 bases: TGTGCCAGCAGCGCAGAGGGGACAGGGGACAATGAGCAGTTCTTC. Translation gives CASSAEGTGDNEQFF.

This clone was seen a single time. CDR3: CASSLVGGLDYEQYF. DNA for the CDR3: TGCGCCAGCAGCTTGGTAGGGGGCCTCGACTACGAGCAGTACTTC. The rearrangement joins TRBV5-1 to TRBJ2-7; 7 bases are shared with TRBD1. V gave up 0 bases and J gave up 3 bases; unmatched junction bases: 6. CDR3 length equals 15 residues. In germline, CDR1 is SGHRS, CDR2 YFSETQ.

This chain connects TRBV6-5 to TRBJ2-5; possible D gene TRBD2, 5 bases. Trimming cost V 8 bases and J 4 bases, with 5 bases left between them. CDR3 size: 10 residues. Germline V CDR1 and CDR2: MNHEY, SVGAGI. The CDR3 loop reads CASEGETQYF. CDR3 coding DNA: TGTGCCAGCGAGGGAGAGACCCAGTACTTC.

This chain links TRBV10-2 with TRBJ1-6, with 9 bases identical to TRBD1. This CDR3 is built from 15 residues. With 4 bases clipped from V and 9 bases from J, the junction kept 7 bases outside the gene matches. Germline CDR1 WSHSY, CDR2 SAAADI. CDR3 coding DNA: TGCGCCAGCAGTGTTTTTGGGACAGGGAGTTCACCCCTCCACTTT. Its translation: CASSVFGTGSSPLHF.

This rearrangement joins TRBV4-2 to TRBJ2-1, with 9 bases aligning to TRBD2. The CDR3 sequence is 18 residues long. V was clipped by 1 base and J by 5 bases; unmatched bases: 12. CDR1 is LGHNA, CDR2 YNFKEQ, per germline. The CDR3 bases are TGTGCCAGCAGCCAAGTTGGCAGCGGGAGGCTCCTTAACAATGAGCAGTTCTTC. Its protein is CASSQVGSGRLLNNEQFF.

The chain recombines TRBV6-1 with TRBJ2-2; D is uncertain. Germline-derived CDR1 and CDR2 are MNHNS and SASEGT. V lost 1 base and J lost 5, with 11 bases in between. The CDR3 covers 15 residues. This chain's CDR3 is CASSEGGAWTGELFF. The CDR3 coding sequence is TGTGCCAGCAGTGAAGGTGGAGCGTGGACCGGGGAGCTGTTTTTT.

J is TRBJ1-6 and V is TRBV7-2; 7 bases align to TRBD1. Per germline, CDR1 SGHTA and CDR2 FQGNSA. The trim removed 4 bases at V and 7 bases at J, leaving 10 bases unmatched. The length of the CDR3 is 16 residues. This CDR3 is CASSSATGVKNSPLHF. For the CDR3, the DNA is TGTGCCAGCAGCTCAGCCACAGGGGTTAAAAATTCACCCCTCCACTTT.

The V gene is TRBV2, the J gene TRBJ2-1; D is perhaps TRBD2 (6 bases). Trimming pared 9 bases from V and 8 bases from J, leaving 8 bases between. CDR1 and CDR2 from the germline V gene are SNHLY and FYNNEI. The CDR3 extends over 10 amino acids. The chain's CDR3 is CARGEDEQFF. CDR3 nucleotides: TGTGCCAGGGGGGAGGATGAGCAGTTCTTC.

The chain joins TRBV18 to TRBJ2-7; 9 bases align to TRBD1. Trimming at V came to 5 bases and at J to 3 bases, leaving 2 bases not matched to a gene. The length of the CDR3 is 13 residues. Germline loops: CDR1 KGHSH, CDR2 LQKENI. The CDR3 here is CASSATGGYEQYF. The CDR3 DNA is TGTGCCAGCTCAGCGACAGGGGGCTACGAGCAGTACTTC.

Written as DNA, the CDR3 is TGTGCCAGCAGCCCCCTGGCGGGGGGATACAATGAGCAGTTCTTC. Translation: CASSPLAGGYNEQFF. The chain recombines TRBV9 with TRBJ2-1, with 8 bases fitting TRBD2. The CDR3 length is 15 residues. Germline V gene lookup returns CDR1 SGDLS and CDR2 YYNGEE. Trimming removed 4 bases from V and 4 bases from J; junction bases left unmatched: 7.

This clone came up once. The J gene is TRBJ2-7, the V gene TRBV6-5, with 10 bases identical to TRBD2. Per germline, CDR1 MNHEY and CDR2 SVGAGI. The CDR3 covers 14 residues. The junction had 8 bases not matched to a gene; V was cut back by 8 bases and J by 4 bases. CDR3 nucleotide sequence: TGTGCCAGCCCAGAGGGACTAGCGAGGTACGAGCAGTACTTC. Translated, it gives CASPEGLARYEQYF.

This clone was detected once. The V call is TRBV6-5, the J call TRBJ2-5, with TRBD1 identical over 10 bases. This CDR3 has 16 amino acids. J was trimmed by 5 bases and V by 0 bases; bases with no gene match: 6. CDR1 and CDR2 from the germline V gene are MNHEY and SVGAGI. CDR3 sequence: CASSYSTGQGYETQYF. The CDR3 DNA follows: TGTGCCAGCAGTTACTCTACGGGACAGGGGTACGAGACCCAGTACTTC.

The chain uses TRBV7-7 and TRBJ2-7; 9 bases line up with TRBD1. The V segment lost 4 bases and the J segment 10 bases; nucleotides outside the gene matches: 8. The CDR3 is 13 residues long. From germline, CDR1 is SSHAT and CDR2 FNYEAQ (reference sequence). The CDR3 sequence: CASSYGTGSSQYF. DNA of the CDR3: TGTGCCAGCAGCTACGGGACAGGGTCCTCCCAGTACTTC.

As for this clone: The sample carries other DNA sequences with the same CDR3. This chain links TRBV5-4 with TRBJ2-1, with TRBD2 matching 14 bases. The CDR3 consists of 18 residues. The V gene end was trimmed by 3 bases and the J gene end by 0 bases; junction bases not matched to a gene: 5. CDR1 and CDR2 from the germline V gene are SGHNT and YYREEE (reference sequence). The CDR3 DNA sequence: TGTGCCAGCAGCTCCGGACTAGCGGGGGGCGGCTCCTACAATGAGCAGTTCTTC. This gives the protein CASSSGLAGGGSYNEQFF.

This clone was observed a handful of times. The chain combines TRBV3-1 (or the pseudogene TRBV3-2) with TRBJ1-4; possible D gene TRBD1, 5 bases. Trimming took off 1 base at V and 8 bases at J, with 17 bases between the two ends. The CDR3 contains 16 residues. CDR1 is LGHDT and CDR2 is YNNKEL in the germline V gene (reference sequence). The CDR3 region has the DNA TGTGCCAGCAGCCAAGGAGGACCGCTTAAGGGGGAAAAACTGTTTTTT. Translated: CASSQGGPLKGEKLFF.

The chain joins TRBV5-8 to TRBJ2-5; TRBD2 might be the D (6 bases). The length of the CDR3 is 13 residues. Germline CDR1 is SGHTS and CDR2 is YDEGEE. Trimming stripped 3 bases from V and 2 bases from J, with 8 bases between. This CDR3 is CASSWDLQETQYF. As DNA, the CDR3 is TGTGCCAGCAGCTGGGACTTGCAAGAGACCCAGTACTTC.

The rearrangement links TRBV5-1 to TRBJ2-1, with D tentatively TRBD1 (5 bases). The germline V and J ends were trimmed by 0 bases and 0 bases, with 16 bases remaining between them. Germline assignment: CDR1 SGHRS and CDR2 YFSETQ. This CDR3 region has 18 residues. The CDR3 loop reads CASSLEGARPSSYNEQFF. CDR3 nucleotide sequence: TGCGCCAGCAGCTTGGAAGGGGCACGTCCTAGCTCCTACAATGAGCAGTTCTTC.